Listed here is a single TCR beta chain. Its antigen remains unidentified. CDR1 SGDLS and CDR2 YYNGEE come from the germline V gene. Trimming removed 2 bases at V and 3 bases at J, with 6 bases between. CDR3 length equals 14 residues. This record belongs to a study of T cell responses to AZD1222 COVID-19 vaccine. General study results and limits: Possibly, clonal diversity was underestimated; donors were largely white British and included more females. Nearly half of spike-specific TCRs reportedly target variant regions that are unmutated in the B.1.351 and B.1.1.7 variants.

Some clones are missing from TCRdb's copy, which holds only in-frame ones; the method was immunoSEQ multiplex PCR. This table holds approximately 200,000 clones, more than 75% found once. Sequenced material: peripheral blood, taken on day 0 of MenACWY control vaccination. The V and J genes are TRBV9 and TRBJ2-6; D remains ambiguous. This clonotype was sampled from an adult in good health. CDR3 sequence: CASSVPGGANVLTF. In DNA, the CDR3 is TGTGCCAGCAGCGTCCCAGGTGGGGCCAACGTCCTGACTTTC.